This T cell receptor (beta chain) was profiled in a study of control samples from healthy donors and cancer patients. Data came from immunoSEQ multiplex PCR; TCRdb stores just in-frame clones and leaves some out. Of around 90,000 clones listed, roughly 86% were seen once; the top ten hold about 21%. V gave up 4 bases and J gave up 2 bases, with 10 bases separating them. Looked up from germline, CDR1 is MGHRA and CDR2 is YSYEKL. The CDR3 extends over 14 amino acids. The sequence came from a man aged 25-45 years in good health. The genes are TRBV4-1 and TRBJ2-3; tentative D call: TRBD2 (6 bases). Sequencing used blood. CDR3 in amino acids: CASSLPGVTDTQYF. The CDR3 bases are TGCGCCAGCAGCCTCCCGGGGGTCACAGATACGCAGTATTTT.